This T cell receptor (beta chain) was recorded in a study of T cells in Graves' hyperthyroidism and ophthalmopathy. The study, taken as a whole, reports: In validation, the model predicted ophthalmopathy. These predictions came a median 6.5 months before onset.

V dropped 6 bases and J dropped 8; count of bases not matched to a gene: 12. This CDR3 is built from 14 residues. CDR1 and CDR2 (germline): SEHNR, FQNEAQ (reference sequence). This clonotype was detected many times. Its antigen is currently unknown. Amplification of TCR beta CDR3 regions used RNA as the template. A set of HTBI primers served as the primers for a first-round RT-PCR of the TCR CDR3. Using its own MiXCR run on the multiplex PCR reads, TCRdb lists one record per CDR3 protein. The table lists fewer than 900,000 distinct CDR3 sequences, 18% of them singletons. The chain is built from TRBV7-9 and TRBJ1-2; 7 nucleotides align to TRBD1. This sequence originates from a woman between 50 and 59 years old with Graves' hyperthyroidism that later progressed to Graves' ophthalmopathy. Sequenced material: blood. CDR3 sequence: CASRLPGQARGYTF. The CDR3 nucleotides are TGTGCCAGCAGGTTGCCCGGACAGGCCCGAGGCTACACCTTC.